Sequencing of this T cell receptor beta chain was carried out in a study of cytomegalovirus exposure and HLA in healthy donors. V shed 3 bases and J shed 8 bases, with 11 bases lying between them. CDR3 length equals 12 residues. The germline V gene encodes CDR1 GTSNPN and CDR2 SVGIG (reference sequence). This PCR relied on a set of 60 Vbeta primers and 13 Jbeta primers. Here immunoSEQ multiplex PCR was the method, and the copy in TCRdb shows in-frame clones only, minus some. The sample has 70,000 or so clones, about nine tenths seen once. This receptor was taken from a woman aged 30 to 39 in good health and CMV-seronegative. The sample comprised PBMCs. The chain is built from TRBV30 and TRBJ2-1, with a weak D call TRBD1 (6 bases). Here the CDR3 reads CAWRGAGDEQFF. DNA for the CDR3: TGTGCCTGGAGAGGGGCAGGGGATGAGCAGTTCTTC.